Given below is one TCR beta chain in context. This sample stems from a study of blood T cell repertoires in COVID-19. Libraries were prepared by immunoSEQ multiplex PCR; TCRdb keeps only in-frame clonotypes and omits some of them. The table records roughly 190,000 clones, 85% to 90% of them present only once. Germline V gene sequence: CDR1 KGHDR, CDR2 SFDVKD. The CDR3 sequence is 15 residues long. Trimming removed 10 bases from V and 7 bases from J; junction bases left unmatched: 15. The TCR originated in a human donor in a cohort sampled during active COVID-19. The sample was peripheral blood. The chain combines TRBV24-1 with TRBJ2-1, with 7 bases matching TRBD2. The CDR3 DNA is TGTGCCACTTTTCCCGGGACTTTGGGAGGGAATGAGCAGTTCTTC. It translates to CATFPGTLGGNEQFF.